This T cell receptor (beta chain) appears in the sequencing data of a study of T cell repertoires in ileal Crohn's disease. Study in general: At surgery, 35% of patients smoked, with median disease duration about 7.9 years. Every patient was operated on for stricturing (roughly 60%) or penetrating (about 40%) complications. Findings and caveats of the study: Active smokers at surgery had more clonal expansions than non-smokers.

This clone was counted a single time. The antigen remains undetermined. Repertoires were generated with immunoSEQ multiplex PCR, while TCRdb's copy carries only in-frame clones and drops some. The sample yields 15,000 or so clones, around four fifths seen once. This CDR3 contains 13 residues. The V end was cut by 7 bases, the J end by 0 bases, with 9 bases between. Germline values: CDR1 LNHDA, CDR2 SQIVND (reference sequence). V gene TRBV19 combines with J gene TRBJ1-1; D not resolved. The sequence was obtained from an adult with Crohn's disease. Sequencing used ileal tissue. The CDR3 coding sequence is TGTGCCAGTACTACAGCCATGAACACTGAAGCTTTCTTT. Protein: CASTTAMNTEAFF.